This is a list of T cell receptor beta chains from one sample in a study of blood T cell repertoires in COVID-19. TCRdb's copy holds only in-frame clones and misses some; the assay was immunoSEQ multiplex PCR. In the table there are around 170,000 clones, about 86% of which are singletons. Sequencing was performed on peripheral blood. The receptors shown here come from a man younger than 45 with active or convalescent COVID-19. Both conserved end residues are part of each CDR3. The D gene is left open where the match is weak. Some rows have no size entry. The others give once, few or many, or a class for an expanded clone.

- TRBD1 TRBJ1-6 TRBV5-1 TGCGCCAGCACCCCGACAGACAGGGGCAATTCACCCCTCCACTTT CASTPTDRGNSPLHF
- - TRBJ2-7 TRBV6-5 TGTGCCAGCGGCGAGGGCCCCTACGAGCAGTACTTC CASGEGPYEQYF
- TRBD1 TRBJ2-1 TRBV19 TGTGCCAGTAGTATAGGAGGGGGCCTAGCCTACAATGAGCAGTTCTTC CASSIGGGLAYNEQFF
few - TRBJ1-2 TRBV28 TGTGCCAGCAGTTTAACGGCAGTCGGGAGCTATGGCTACACCTTC CASSLTAVGSYGYTF
- - TRBJ1-1 TRBV7-9 TGTGCCAGCAGCTTAGCCTGGGGCGACATAGTGAACACTGAAGCTTTCTTT CASSLAWGDIVNTEAFF
once - TRBJ1-2 TRBV19 TGTGCCAGTAGTAGCCCGGACGACAGCCTCAAGGGCTACACCTTC CASSSPDDSLKGYTF
- - TRBJ1-6 TRBV11-2 TGTGCCAGCAGCTTAGGGGGGGGTTCTGGCTCACCCCTCCACTTT CASSLGGGSGSPLHF
- - TRBJ1-2 TRBV10-1 TGCGCCAGCCGGGGGAGGAGGGCAGCTGCTAACTATGGCTACACCTTC CASRGRRAAANYGYTF
few - TRBJ1-5 TRBV27 TGTGCCAGCAGTCCTGAGGACAAGCCTTATCAGCCCCAGCATTTT CASSPEDKPYQPQHF
- - TRBJ1-5 TRBV5-5 TGTGCCAGCAGCTTGGATCCCGGGAACAATCAGCCCCAGCATTTT CASSLDPGNNQPQHF
once TRBD2 TRBJ2-5 TRBV7-9 TGTGCCAGCAGCTTTTTCCTAGCGGGAGCCTTTGAGACCCAGTACTTC CASSFFLAGAFETQYF
- TRBD1 TRBJ1-2 TRBV3-1/TRBV3-2 TGTGCCAGCAGCCAAGCGACAGGGGGCTATGGCTACACCTTC CASSQATGGYGYTF
- TRBD1 TRBJ2-1 TRBV6-5 TGTGCCAGCAGTCGACAGGGCTTCTACAATGAGCAGTTCTTC CASSRQGFYNEQFF
- TRBD1 TRBJ1-1 TRBV19 TGTGCCAGTAAATTGGGACAGGGGAGCACTGAAGCTTTCTTT CASKLGQGSTEAFF
- - TRBJ2-3 TRBV19 TGTGCCAGTAGTCGAAGCATGGGCACAGATACGCAGTATTTT CASSRSMGTDTQYF
- TRBD2 TRBJ2-3 TRBV19 TGTGCCAGTAGTATGCCGGGACTAGCGGGAGGGCCGGCAGATACGCAGTATTTT CASSMPGLAGGPADTQYF
- - TRBJ1-4 TRBV5-4 TGTGCCAGCAGCCGGGGCGGGGTGGATGAAAAACTGTTTTTT CASSRGGVDEKLFF
- - TRBJ1-5 TRBV12-3/TRBV12-4 TGTGCCAGCAGTCTACCGGGCAATCAGCCCCAGCATTTT CASSLPGNQPQHF
- - TRBJ1-1 TRBV3-1/TRBV3-2 TGTGCCAGCAGCCGACAGAGCATGAACACTGAAGCTTTCTTT CASSRQSMNTEAFF
- - TRBJ2-1 TRBV10-3 TGTGCCATCCCATCACCCCCCGGGGAGTTTGTCAATGAGCAGTTCTTC CAIPSPPGEFVNEQFF
- TRBD1 TRBJ1-4 TRBV3-1/TRBV3-2 TGTGCCAGCAGCCAAGGACAGGGAGGTTCTGAAAAACTGTTTTTT CASSQGQGGSEKLFF
few TRBD2 TRBJ2-7 TRBV5-4 TGTGCCAGCAGCTCTGGGACTAGCGGAAACTACGAGCAGTACTTC CASSSGTSGNYEQYF
- TRBD1 TRBJ1-2 TRBV3-1/TRBV3-2 TGTGCCAGCAGCCAAGATTTCGGGACAGACTATGGCTACACCTTC CASSQDFGTDYGYTF
- - TRBJ2-1 TRBV19 TGTGCCACGCAGGCCGGCTACAATGAGCAGTTCTTC CATQAGYNEQFF